The present entry profiles one T cell receptor (beta chain) with its context. Its target antigen remains unknown. The read gets to within 3 residues of the CDR3 end, and the germline J gene fills in the rest. Every participant had a single incident cervical HPV16 infection, and women with prevalent HPV16 infections were excluded. Cervical HPV DNA was detected with MY09/MY11 PCR, and genotyping was done by dot-blot hybridization. Around 16 mL of heparinized blood were centrifuged, and the buffy coat was aliquoted, frozen at -30°C, then stored at -80°C. QIAGEN kits were used to extract genomic DNA from the buffy coat specimens. Reading the germline V gene gives CDR1 LGHNA and CDR2 YNFKEQ. The CDR3 holds 18 amino acids from the cysteine to the phenylalanine. The DNA shown is the part of the CDR3 that was read: 45 bases, in frame from base 1. Trimming accounts for 4 bases at V and 4 bases at J, while the number of junction bases matched to no gene is 17.

This record comes from a study of T cells in women clearing cervical HPV infection (dated by TCRdb to 2016 to 2019). With regard to the full study: Cases were roughly 23 women with histologically confirmed HPV16-related CIN3 or worse, including a couple of invasive cancers. Blood from cases was collected at the visit at which the lesion was first identified, whereas blood from controls was collected once infection was no longer detected. Cases had a median age of around 32 years and controls had a median age of around 41, with no significant differences in baseline characteristics. Controls were some 26 women whose single incident HPV16 infection cleared within 12 months without precancer or cancer developing. In the parent cohort, some 11,000 women aged 18 or older were enrolled in Guanacaste, Costa Rica, during about 1993 to 1994 and then followed for six to eight years. For cases, the median interval between lesion detection and blood sampling was about 140 days, with an interquartile range of roughly 80 to 230 days. Cases and controls were matched on year of sample collection and on age within five years. This exploratory proof-of-principle case-control study, nested within the Guanacaste HPV Natural History Study in Costa Rica, compared TCR repertoires among women with different cervical HPV16 outcomes. HLA typing was available for only a few women, so HLA type could not be excluded as a confounder. Five blinded duplicates per group were added as quality controls, giving 60 or so samples: around 50 participants and approximately ten replicates.

TCR beta CDR3 regions were amplified by multiplex PCR using the immunoSEQ assay from an average of about 1,200 ng genomic DNA per sample. To correct primer bias, the assay used a complete synthetic TCR repertoire to set an amplification baseline. Amplicons were sequenced on the Illumina platform. The original methods were these. Sequence errors were corrected by clustering with frequency ratios and a modified nearest-neighbor algorithm, and the sequences were then analyzed in the immunoSEQ Analyzer using IMGT gene definitions. At each rarefaction depth, TCR richness and evenness were averaged across 20 rarefaction repeats, and samples with fewer sequences than that depth were excluded. Wilcoxon rank sum tests with FDR correction were used to compare relative abundances of V, D and J genes between the groups. In the blinded duplicates, the intraclass correlation was around 96% for TCR richness and averaged about 80% across around 66 gene segments. TCRdb stores this immuneACCESS table with in-frame sequences only. Part of the clones is absent; in the studies checked, under half of the shortfall reflects unresolved V genes, and no reason is known for the rest. V, J and clone size are those of that table, while D and trimming were read from the DNA. This sample's table contains tens of thousands of clones. The leading ten clones occupy 4% to 6% of the sample.

Overall study results and their limits: TRBV6-7 relative abundance was lower in cases than in controls (0.11% versus 0.16%; Bonferroni P = 0.0008). Because the number of T cells per sample was unknown, the richness differences could reflect varying T-cell content rather than repertoire biology. The cross-sectional design could not show whether associations preceded infection or resulted from it; effector/memory subsets and HPV-specific T cells were not isolated. CIN3+ cases had significantly higher TCR repertoire richness than controls across sequencing depths, but evenness did not differ between the groups. Cases were distinguished from controls with an estimated AUC of 0.65 to 0.85 by random forest classifiers combining richness and V gene abundances.

The rearrangement combines TRBV4-2 with TRBJ2-5, and TRBD1 aligns with 8 junction nucleotides. Input material: blood buffy coat. The TCR sequence derives from a woman between 18 and 70 years old with a cervical HPV16 infection that either progressed to CIN3+ or cleared (not recorded which). The sequenced CDR3 bases are TGTGCCAGCAGCCCAAGACCCGGGGGCAGGGGGCTTCCAGAGACC. Its coded protein is CASSPRPGGRGLPET. The full CDR3 sequence reads CASSPRPGGRGLPETQYF.